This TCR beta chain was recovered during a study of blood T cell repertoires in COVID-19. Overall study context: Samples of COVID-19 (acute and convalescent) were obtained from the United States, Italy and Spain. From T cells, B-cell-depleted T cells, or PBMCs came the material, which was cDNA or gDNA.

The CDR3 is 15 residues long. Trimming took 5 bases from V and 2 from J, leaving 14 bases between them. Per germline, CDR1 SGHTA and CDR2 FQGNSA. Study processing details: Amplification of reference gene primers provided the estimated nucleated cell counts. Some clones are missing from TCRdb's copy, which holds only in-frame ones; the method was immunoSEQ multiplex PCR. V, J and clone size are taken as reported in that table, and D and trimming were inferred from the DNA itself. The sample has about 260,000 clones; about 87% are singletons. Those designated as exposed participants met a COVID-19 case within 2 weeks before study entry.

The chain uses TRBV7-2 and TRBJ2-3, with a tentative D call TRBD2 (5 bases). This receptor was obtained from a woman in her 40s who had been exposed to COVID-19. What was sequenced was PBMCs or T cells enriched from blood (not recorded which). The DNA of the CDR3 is TGTGCCAGCAGCAGAACGGACTTCGCCACAGATACGCAGTATTTT. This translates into CASSRTDFATDTQYF.